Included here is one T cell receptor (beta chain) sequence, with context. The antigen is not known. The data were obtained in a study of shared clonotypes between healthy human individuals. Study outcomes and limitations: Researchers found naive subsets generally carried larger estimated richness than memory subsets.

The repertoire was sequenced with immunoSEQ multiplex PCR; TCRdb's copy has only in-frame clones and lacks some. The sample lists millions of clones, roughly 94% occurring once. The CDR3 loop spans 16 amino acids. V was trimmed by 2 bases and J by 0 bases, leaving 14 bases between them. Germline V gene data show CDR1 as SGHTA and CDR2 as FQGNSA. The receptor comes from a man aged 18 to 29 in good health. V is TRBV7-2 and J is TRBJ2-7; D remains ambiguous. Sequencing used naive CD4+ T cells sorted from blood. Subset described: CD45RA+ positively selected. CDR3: CASSLNPPAGSYEQYF. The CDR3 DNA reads TGTGCCAGCAGCTTAAACCCCCCGGCAGGCTCCTACGAGCAGTACTTC.